Detailed here is one TCR beta chain. The source of the sample is a study of blood T cell repertoires in COVID-19. For the study at large: Italy, Spain and the United States were the sources of the convalescent and acute COVID-19 samples. T cells, B-cell-depleted T cells, or PBMCs provided the cDNA or gDNA that served as material.

Germline lookup yields CDR1 SNHLY and CDR2 FYNNEI. The ends were cut back, 3 bases at V and 7 bases at J, with 12 bases in the middle. The CDR3 runs to 13 residues. Methods used by the authors: Amplifying reference gene primers gave estimates of nucleated cell counts. Here immunoSEQ multiplex PCR was the method, and the copy in TCRdb shows in-frame clones only, minus some. V and J calls and clone size are copied from that table; D and trimming were computed from the DNA. The repertoire has some 48,000 clones, about 86% of them found once; the top ten carry 2.5% to 3%. The clonotype was recovered from a woman older than 75 with acute or convalescent COVID-19. This sequence joins TRBV2 and TRBJ1-2, with D possibly TRBD1 on 5 matching bases. Sequenced: peripheral blood. The CDR3: CASSDTTGGGYTF. The CDR3 DNA sequence: TGTGCCAGCAGTGACACGACGGGGGGTGGCTACACCTTC.